The clone carrying this T cell receptor beta chain was picked up many times. Its target is unknown. The sample originates from a study of human T cells and chemical hapten exposure. Study information: The scalp of each patient received a weekly diphenylcyclopropenone dose for the full approximately 25-week study.

Study-level findings and limits: Expanded TCRs created a significantly greater count of big CDR3 similarity clusters than controls did.

The sample's time point: pre-sensitization, week 0. Documented treatment: therapeutic diphenylcyclopropenone sensitization with weekly scalp DPC. TCRdb reprocessed the RACE reads with MiXCR, giving one entry per CDR3 protein. The sample shows a few hundred thousand distinct CDR3 sequences, 4.5% to 5.5% of them seen only once. Germline trimming cut 6 bases from V and 0 bases from J; bases unmatched to any gene: 5. The CDR3 spans 16 residues. Per germline, CDR1 MDHEN and CDR2 SYDVKM. The clonotype comes from a woman aged 18 to 35 with alopecia areata. Some clones in this sample may be carry-over from other donors' samples. This chain joins TRBV28 and TRBJ2-6, with 7 bases lining up with TRBD2. The sequenced sample was whole blood, obtained in connection with sensitization to the hapten diphenylcyclopropenone (DPC). CDR3 region: CASRGTTYSGANVLTF. CDR3 bases: TGTGCCAGCAGGGGGACTACTTACTCTGGGGCCAACGTCCTGACTTTC.